The 10 T cell receptor beta chains reported below all come from one sample, sequenced in a study of shared clonotypes between healthy human individuals. Clones were sequenced by immunoSEQ multiplex PCR, and TCRdb holds only the in-frame ones, with some missing. The repertoire holds around 1.9 million clones, with 90% to 95% as singletons. Positively selected for CCR7, the CD45RO-negative cells used as naive CD8 cells excluded terminally differentiated effector memory CD45RA+ cells. The sequencing input was naive CD8+ T cells from PBMCs. The receptors were gathered from a man aged 18 to 35 in good health. Some clones in this sample may be carry-over from other donors' samples.

CDR3 sequence reads: CASSPTAEETQYF. The CDR3 region has the DNA TGTGCCAGCAGCCCAACAGCTGAAGAGACCCAGTACTTC. This sequence joins TRBV7-3 and TRBJ2-5; no reliable D call. The CDR3 is 13 residues long. Deletions cut 5 bases from V and 3 bases from J, with 10 bases between. Germline V lookup: CDR1 SGHTA, CDR2 FQGTGA. The whole variable domain, filled in from reference TRBV7-3 and TRBJ2-5, reads GAGVSQTPSNKVTEKGKYVELRCDPISGHTALYWYRQSLGQGPEFLIYFQGTGAADDSGLPNDRFFAVRPEGSVSTLKIQRTERGDSAVYLCASSPTAEETQYFGPGTRLLVL.

This clone was counted once. The V and J genes are TRBV29-1 and TRBJ1-2, with unresolved D. The CDR3 totals 13 residues. Germline lookup yields CDR1 SQVTM and CDR2 ANQGSEA. The V end lost 0 bases, the J end lost 7 bases, and 12 bases lay between the germline ends. This CDR3 reads CSVEEYFKGGYTF. CDR3 in DNA: TGCAGCGTTGAAGAGTATTTTAAGGGTGGCTACACCTTC. Combining the CDR3 with reference TRBV29-1 and TRBJ1-2 gives the whole variable domain SAVISQKPSRDICQRGTSLTIQCQVDSQVTMMFWYRQQPGQSLTLIATANQGSEATYESGFVIDKFPISRPNLTFSTLTVSNMSPEDSSIYLCSVEEYFKGGYTFGSGTRLTVV.

This clone showed up just once. The chain recombines TRBV29-1 with TRBJ1-1; a weak D match, TRBD1 (5 bases). The CDR3 has 10 amino acids. In germline, CDR1 is SQVTM, CDR2 ANQGSEA. V was shortened by 3 bases and J by 10 bases, with 9 bases between the two germline ends. The CDR3 loop is CSVEKGTAFF. CDR3 coding DNA: TGCAGCGTTGAGAAAGGGACAGCTTTCTTT.

The V and J genes are TRBV11-3 and TRBJ1-1; TRBD1 is a possible D gene (6 bases). Trimming left V 3 bases short and J 4 bases short, with 15 bases between. This CDR3 region has 15 residues. Germline lookup yields CDR1 SGHNT and CDR2 YENEEA. CDR3 nucleotide sequence: TGTGCCAGCAGCTTGGGCCGTGGGGGCGTCACTGAAGCTTTCTTT. Residues: CASSLGRGGVTEAFF.

This sequence joins TRBV27 and TRBJ2-7; TRBD2 matches at 10 bases. Germline V gene sequence: CDR1 MNHEY, CDR2 SMNVEV (reference sequence). The CDR3 has 12 residues. This CDR3 is CAAGLASYEQYF. DNA for the CDR3: TGTGCAGCGGGACTAGCGAGCTACGAGCAGTACTTC.

The chain joins TRBV10-3 to TRBJ1-2; D possibly corresponds to TRBD1 (5 bases). Germline V gene sequence: CDR1 ENHRY, CDR2 SYGVKD. Trimming removed 2 bases at V and 8 bases at J, with 18 bases between. The CDR3 extends over 15 amino acids. The CDR3, as DNA: TGTGCCATCAGTGAGCCCGGGACCGTCTTCAAGGGCTACACCTTC. Its translation is CAISEPGTVFKGYTF.

V usage is TRBV6-7 and J usage is TRBJ2-1, with no clear D. TRBV6-7 is marked as an open reading frame, function uncertain. The CDR3 consists of 15 residues. Trimming stripped 10 bases from V and 0 bases from J, with 16 bases between. CDR3: CATPKGSRSYNEQFF. The CDR3 DNA is TGTGCCACCCCAAAGGGAAGTCGCTCCTACAATGAGCAGTTCTTC.

The gene calls are TRBV27 and TRBJ2-7, with D possibly being TRBD2 (5 bases). The CDR3 extends over 14 amino acids. In germline, CDR1 is MNHEY, CDR2 SMNVEV (reference sequence). Trimming removed 3 bases at V and 6 bases at J, with 15 bases between. The CDR3 here is CASSLAFGVREQYF. CDR3 DNA: TGTGCCAGCAGTTTGGCTTTCGGGGTCCGCGAGCAGTACTTC.

The J gene is TRBJ2-3, the V gene TRBV6-5, with D perhaps matching TRBD1 (5 bases). Germline V gene sequence: CDR1 MNHEY, CDR2 SVGAGI. V shed 2 bases and J shed 0 bases, with 9 bases lying between them. This CDR3 has 15 amino acids. CDR3 sequence reads: CASSYGATSTDTQYF. CDR3 nucleotide sequence: TGTGCCAGCAGTTACGGGGCCACCAGCACAGATACGCAGTATTTT.

The V gene is TRBV29-1, the J gene TRBJ2-7, with a weak D call TRBD2 (8 bases). Germline CDR1 and CDR2: SQVTM and ANQGSEA. V lost 7 bases, J lost 1 base, and 23 bases lay in between. The CDR3 is 16 residues long. DNA of the CDR3: TGCAGCGCGGGGGGGCCCCCGGGACAGAGGTCCTACGAGCAGTACTTC. Translation gives CSAGGPPGQRSYEQYF.